This T cell receptor beta chain was sequenced for a study of liver allograft versus peripheral blood T cells. Across the study: A comparison was made between T cell receptor repertoires in transplanted livers and those in recipients' peripheral blood.

By proportion, this clonotype is large. Its antigen is not identified. The CDR3 is 13 amino acids. Between the trimmed V and J ends, which lost 2 bases and 7 bases, there was a span of 9 bases. Germline V gene data show CDR1 as KGHSH and CDR2 as LQKENI. General study findings and limits: Reportedly, the T cell receptor repertoires inside liver allografts were not the same as those in peripheral blood.

One entry per CDR3 protein results from TCRdb running MiXCR on the reads. The sample shows around 1,800 distinct CDR3 sequences, approximately 15% of them seen only once. The TCR originated in a human patient who had a liver transplant. Some T cells here may be from the graft donor. The gene calls are TRBV18 and TRBJ1-5; no definite D call. The CDR3 protein is CASSPNPFQPQHF. The CDR3 DNA sequence: TGTGCCAGCTCACCAAACCCCTTCCAGCCCCAGCATTTT.